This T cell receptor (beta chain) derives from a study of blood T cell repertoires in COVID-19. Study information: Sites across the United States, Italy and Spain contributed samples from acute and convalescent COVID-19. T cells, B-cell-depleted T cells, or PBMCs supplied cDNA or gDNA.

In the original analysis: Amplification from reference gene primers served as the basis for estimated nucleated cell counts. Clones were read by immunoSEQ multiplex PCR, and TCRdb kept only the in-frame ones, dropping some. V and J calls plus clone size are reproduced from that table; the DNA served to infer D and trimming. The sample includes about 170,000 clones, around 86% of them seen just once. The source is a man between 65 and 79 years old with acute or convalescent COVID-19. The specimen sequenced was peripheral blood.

The CDR3 coding sequence is TGTGCCAGCAGCGTAGGCAGCGGGAGGATCTACAATGAGCAGTTCTTC. Protein sequence: CASSVGSGRIYNEQFF. The J gene is TRBJ2-1, the V gene TRBV9, with 9 bases that match TRBD2. Looked up from germline, CDR1 is SGDLS and CDR2 is YYNGEE. The CDR3 sequence is 16 residues long. Unmatched junction bases numbered 4, after V lost 0 bases and J lost 3 bases.